This note documents a single TCR beta chain sequence. Its antigen is currently unknown. The sample is drawn from a study of siplizumab effects on memory and regulatory T cells. Study results and caveats: Proliferating siplizumab-culture Tregs lacked confirmation of suppressive function.

This table comes from immunoSEQ multiplex PCR, and its TCRdb copy is limited to in-frame clones, with some not included. The sample holds about 120,000 clones, 94% seen once. The CDR3 consists of 15 residues. The V gene's germline CDR1 is MNHNY and CDR2 SVGAGI (reference sequence). The V and J ends lost 0 bases and 3 bases respectively, with 11 bases between them. This TCR came from a human donor in good health. The chain joins TRBV6-6 to TRBJ1-1; D remains unclear. The specimen was non-Treg CD4+ T cells sorted from blood. Here the CDR3 DNA reads TGTGCCAGCAGTTACTCGGAGATACTGGACACTGAAGCTTTCTTT. Translated, it gives CASSYSEILDTEAFF.